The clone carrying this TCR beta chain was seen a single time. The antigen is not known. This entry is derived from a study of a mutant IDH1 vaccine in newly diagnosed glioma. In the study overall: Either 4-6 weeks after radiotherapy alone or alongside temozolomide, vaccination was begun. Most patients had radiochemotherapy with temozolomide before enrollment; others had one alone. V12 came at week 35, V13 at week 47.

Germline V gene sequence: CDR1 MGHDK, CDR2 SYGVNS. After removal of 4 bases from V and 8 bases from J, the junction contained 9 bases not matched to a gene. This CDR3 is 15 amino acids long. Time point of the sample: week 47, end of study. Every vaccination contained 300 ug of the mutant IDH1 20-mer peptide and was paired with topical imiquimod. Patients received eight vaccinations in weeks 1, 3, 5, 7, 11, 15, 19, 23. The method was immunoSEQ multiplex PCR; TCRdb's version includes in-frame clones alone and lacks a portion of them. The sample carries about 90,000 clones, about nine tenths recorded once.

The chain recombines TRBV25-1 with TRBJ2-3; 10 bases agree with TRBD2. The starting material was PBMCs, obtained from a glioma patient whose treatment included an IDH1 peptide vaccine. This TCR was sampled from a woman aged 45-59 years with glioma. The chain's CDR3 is CASSVLAGARATQYF. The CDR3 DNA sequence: TGTGCCAGCAGTGTCCTAGCGGGAGCTAGGGCTACGCAGTATTTT.